The clone carrying this TCR beta chain is a singleton in its sample. CDR1 is SGHRS and CDR2 is YFSETQ in the germline V gene. With 3 bases clipped from V and 7 bases from J, the junction kept 11 bases outside the gene matches. CDR3 length: 15 residues. The PCR ran on 60 Vbeta and 13 Jbeta primers. Sequencing was performed with immunoSEQ multiplex PCR; in TCRdb, only in-frame clones are kept and a portion is missing. In the table there are around 150,000 clones, around three quarters of which are singletons. This specimen comes from a study of cytomegalovirus exposure and HLA in healthy donors. This TCR was sampled from a man between 25 and 39 years old in good health and CMV-seropositive. The sequenced material came from PBMCs. This rearrangement joins TRBV5-1 to TRBJ2-7, with 9 positions matching TRBD1. The CDR3 DNA reads as TGCGCCAGCAGCTGGGGGGGGACAGGGCCCGGAGAGCAGTACTTC. Its translation: CASSWGGTGPGEQYF.